The T cell receptor beta chain under discussion was sequenced for a study of shared clonotypes between healthy human individuals. Per germline, CDR1 MDHEN and CDR2 SYDVKM. Trimming shortened V by 1 base and J by 9 bases, and 9 bases separated the two germline ends. The CDR3 covers 12 residues. Concerning this clone: Antigen specificity is unknown.

The protocol was immunoSEQ multiplex PCR, while the TCRdb copy is restricted to in-frame clones and leaves out a portion. The sample has 470,000 or so clones; roughly 80% are singletons. Overall study results and limits: Clonotype sharing among donors likely depends on sequencing depth.

This TCR was recovered from a woman aged 40-49 years in good health. Some clones in this sample may be carry-over from other donors' samples. The V call is TRBV28, the J call TRBJ2-5; possibly TRBD2 for D (5 bases). Sequenced: PBMCs. The CDR3 nucleotides read TGTGCCAGCAGTTTATCGAGGGTGGCCCAGTACTTC. Translation gives CASSLSRVAQYF.